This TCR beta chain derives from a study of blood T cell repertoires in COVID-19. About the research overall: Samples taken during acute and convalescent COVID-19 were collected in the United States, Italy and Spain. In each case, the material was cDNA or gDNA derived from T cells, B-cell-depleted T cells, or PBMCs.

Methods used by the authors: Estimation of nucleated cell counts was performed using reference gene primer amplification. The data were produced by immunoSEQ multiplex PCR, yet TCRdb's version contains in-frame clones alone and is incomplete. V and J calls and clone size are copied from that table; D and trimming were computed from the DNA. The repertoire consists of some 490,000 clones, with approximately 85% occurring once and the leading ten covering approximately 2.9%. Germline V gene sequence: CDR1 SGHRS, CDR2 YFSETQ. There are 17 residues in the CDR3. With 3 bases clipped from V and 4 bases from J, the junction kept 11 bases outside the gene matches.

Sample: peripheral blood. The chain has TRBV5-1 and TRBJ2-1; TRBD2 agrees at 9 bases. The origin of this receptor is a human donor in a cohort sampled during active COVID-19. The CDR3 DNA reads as TGCGCCAGCAGCTCCGCGGCGGGAGGGCCGGAGTACAATGAGCAGTTCTTC. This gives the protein CASSSAAGGPEYNEQFF.